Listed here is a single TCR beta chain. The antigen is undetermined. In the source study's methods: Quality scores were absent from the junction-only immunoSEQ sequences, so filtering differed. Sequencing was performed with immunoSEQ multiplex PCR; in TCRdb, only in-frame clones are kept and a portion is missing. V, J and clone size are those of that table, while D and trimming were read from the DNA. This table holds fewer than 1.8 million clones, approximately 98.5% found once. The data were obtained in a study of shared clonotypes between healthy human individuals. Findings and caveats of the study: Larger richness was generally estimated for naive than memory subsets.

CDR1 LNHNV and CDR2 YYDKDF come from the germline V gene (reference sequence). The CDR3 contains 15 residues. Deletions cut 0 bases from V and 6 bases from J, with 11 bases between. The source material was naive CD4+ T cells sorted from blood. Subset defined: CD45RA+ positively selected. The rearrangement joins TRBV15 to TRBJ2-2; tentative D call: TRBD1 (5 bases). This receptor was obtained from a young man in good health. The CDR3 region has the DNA TGTGCCACCAGCAGAGAAAGGGGCGTCGCCGGGGAGCTGTTTTTT. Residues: CATSRERGVAGELFF.